The 17 T cell receptor beta chains below were found in one sample sequenced in a study of T cell repertoires in cytomegalovirus infection. Using its own MiXCR run on the reads, TCRdb lists one record per CDR3 protein. The sample lists more than 300,000 distinct CDR3 sequences; about 35% were seen once. The antigens these receptors bind are not known. The sequencing used cultured PBMCs, collected from culture after CMV antigen stimulation. Receptor source: a human donor in good health (CMV status not recorded). Some clones in this sample may be carry-over from other donors' samples.

The chain uses TRBV7-2 and TRBJ2-1; the D gene is possibly TRBD2 (6 bases). V lost 0 bases, J lost 7 bases, and 22 bases lay in between. Per the germline V gene, CDR1 is SGHTA and CDR2 is FQGNSA. The CDR3 has 18 amino acids. As DNA, the CDR3 is TGTGCCAGCAGCTTAGCGGGGACTCATCTCGGCCCGGGTAATGAGCAGTTCTTC. Encoded protein: CASSLAGTHLGPGNEQFF.

V is TRBV20-1 and J is TRBJ1-1; D is uncertain. The CDR3 contains 13 residues. Trimming cost V 1 base and J 0 bases, with 6 bases left between them. CDR1 and CDR2 from the germline V gene are DFQATT and SNEGSKA (reference sequence). This CDR3 is CSARAAVNTEAFF. The CDR3 nucleotides read TGCAGTGCTAGAGCGGCGGTGAACACTGAAGCTTTCTTT.

The chain has TRBV6-2 or TRBV6-3 and TRBJ2-7, with D maybe TRBD2 (6 bases). Germline V gene sequence: CDR1 MNHEY, CDR2 SVGEGT. CDR3 length: 15 amino acids. V lost 2 bases and J lost 0, with 11 bases in between. The CDR3 here is CASSYERASSYEQYF. Here the CDR3 DNA reads TGTGCCAGCAGTTACGAGCGGGCGAGCTCCTACGAGCAGTACTTC.

The rearrangement links TRBV30 to TRBJ1-1; no definite D call. Germline V gene sequence: CDR1 GTSNPN, CDR2 SVGIG (reference sequence). This CDR3 has 14 amino acids. V was trimmed by 3 bases and J by 1 base, leaving 12 bases between them. This chain's CDR3 is CAWRAGLKNTEAFF. CDR3 nucleotides: TGTGCCTGGAGAGCCGGACTCAAGAACACTGAAGCTTTCTTT.

The chain is built from TRBV6-2 or TRBV6-3 and TRBJ2-5, with D possibly matching TRBD2 (6 bases). Germline CDR1 reads MNHEY; CDR2 reads SVGEGT. This CDR3 contains 14 residues. V was pared by 2 bases and J by 0 bases, with 7 bases between. As DNA, the CDR3 is TGTGCCAGCAGTTACAGGGACTACCAAGAGACCCAGTACTTC. It is translated as CASSYRDYQETQYF.

This clonotype has only one observation. The chain joins TRBV6-1 to TRBJ2-5; 10 nucleotides align to TRBD2. V lost 6 bases and J lost 5; bases outside the gene matches: 9. CDR3 length equals 15 residues. The germline V gene encodes CDR1 MNHNS and CDR2 SASEGT. CDR3 DNA: TGTGCCAGCAGCTGGACTAGCGGAGACGGGGAGACCCAGTACTTC. This gives the protein CASSWTSGDGETQYF.

The chain has TRBV7-2 and TRBJ1-1; possible D gene TRBD1, 6 bases. The V end was cut by 2 bases, the J end by 3 bases, with 16 bases between. Germline V gives CDR1 SGHTA, CDR2 FQGNSA. The CDR3 sequence is 16 residues long. The CDR3 reads CASSLSGGVGYTEAFF. The CDR3 bases are TGTGCCAGCAGCTTATCTGGGGGCGTAGGGTACACTGAAGCTTTCTTT. Full variable domain (rest looked up from reference TRBV7-2 and TRBJ1-1): GAGVSQSPSNKVTEKGKDVELRCDPISGHTALYWYRQSLGQGLEFLIYFQGNSAPDKSGLPSDRFSAERTGGSVSTLTIQRTQQEDSAVYLCASSLSGGVGYTEAFFGQGTRLTVV.

The V call is TRBV6-2 or TRBV6-3, the J call TRBJ1-2, with D tentatively TRBD1 (6 bases). This CDR3 spans 15 amino acids. Germline V gene sequence: CDR1 MNHEY, CDR2 SVGEGT. V lost 5 bases and J lost 2, with 15 bases in between. The CDR3 spells CASSTTGQRNYGYTF. CDR3 in DNA: TGTGCCAGCAGTACGACCGGACAGAGAAACTATGGCTACACCTTC.

This clonotype showed up just a few times. V usage is TRBV19 and J usage is TRBJ1-2, with D perhaps matching TRBD1 (5 bases). The V gene lost 1 base and the J gene lost 8 bases, with 8 bases spanning the gap. Germline CDR1 reads LNHDA; CDR2 reads SQIVND (reference sequence). The CDR3 covers 12 residues. The CDR3 loop is CASSIGDGGYTF. DNA for the CDR3: TGTGCCAGTAGTATAGGGGACGGCGGCTACACCTTC. Based on the CDR3 plus reference TRBV19 and TRBJ1-2, the full variable domain is DGGITQSPKYLFRKEGQNVTLSCEQNLNHDAMYWYRQDPGQGLRLIYYSQIVNDFQKGDIAEGYSVSREKKESFPLTVTSAQKNPTAFYLCASSIGDGGYTFGSGTRLTVV.

This clonotype was found a few times. The V gene is TRBV20-1, the J gene TRBJ2-5; D uncertain. Germline V gene lookup returns CDR1 DFQATT and CDR2 SNEGSKA (reference sequence). The CDR3 length is 11 residues. The V and J ends lost 6 bases and 6 bases respectively, with 11 bases between them. As DNA, the CDR3 is TGCAGTGCCCCCCGAAGACAGACCCAGTACTTC. Amino acids: CSAPRRQTQYF.

This clonotype has a handful of counts. V is TRBV19 and J is TRBJ2-2; 7 nucleotides match TRBD1. Germline CDR1 LNHDA, CDR2 SQIVND (reference sequence). J gave up 7 bases and V 4 bases, and 6 bases lay outside the gene matches. There are 14 residues in the CDR3. The DNA for the CDR3 is TGTGCCAGTAGTAAAAGGGGGCCGGTCGGGGAGCTGTTTTTT. Translated, it gives CASSKRGPVGELFF.

This clonotype was seen a handful of times. The chain carries TRBV12-3 or TRBV12-4 and TRBJ1-5; weak D call: TRBD1 (6 bases). V lost 4 bases to trimming and J lost 6 bases, with 13 bases between them. This CDR3 contains 14 residues. The CDR3 bases are TGTGCCAGCAGTTATACAGGGTCGGGTCAGCCCCAGCATTTT. As protein: CASSYTGSGQPQHF.

The rearrangement joins TRBV4-3 to TRBJ1-1; D is undetermined. This CDR3 contains 12 residues. Trimming cost V 4 bases and J 5 bases, with 8 bases left between them. Germline V gene lookup returns CDR1 LGHNA and CDR2 YSLEER. The CDR3 DNA sequence: TGCGCCAGCAGCCGCGGGAGGACTGAAGCTTTCTTT. Protein sequence: CASSRGRTEAFF.

This clonotype showed up just a few times. V usage is TRBV27 and J usage is TRBJ1-1; D unclear. Trimming stripped 6 bases from V and 3 bases from J, with 14 bases between. The CDR3 has 14 residues. CDR1 and CDR2 (germline): MNHEY, SMNVEV (reference sequence). CDR3 residues: CASRPSTRDTEAFF. DNA of the CDR3: TGTGCCAGCAGGCCATCAACGCGGGACACTGAAGCTTTCTTT.

The V call is TRBV28, the J call TRBJ2-7; 7 positions match TRBD1. V trimming: 6 bases; J trimming: 2 bases; junction bases outside the gene matches: 10. The germline V gene has CDR1 MDHEN and CDR2 SYDVKM. This CDR3 has 15 amino acids. For the CDR3, the DNA is TGTGCCAGCAGCCGAGGCGGGCAGGGGGCCTACGAGCAGTACTTC. Protein product: CASSRGGQGAYEQYF. Filled out from reference TRBV28 and TRBJ2-7, the complete variable domain reads DVKVTQSSRYLVKRTGEKVFLECVQDMDHENMFWYRQDPGLGLRLIYFSYDVKMKEKGDIPEGYSVSREKKERFSLILESASTNQTSMYLCASSRGGQGAYEQYFGPGTRLTVT.

The chain is built from TRBV6-8 and TRBJ2-5; TRBD2 might be the D (6 bases). The germline V gene has CDR1 MNHGY and CDR2 SAAAGT. V was pared by 7 bases and J by 8 bases, with 17 bases between. This CDR3 is built from 13 residues. CDR3 residues: CASKITAGDTQYF. The CDR3 DNA follows: TGTGCCAGCAAAATTACAGCGGGCGACACCCAGTACTTC.

This clonotype showed up just a few times. The V call is TRBV11-3, the J call TRBJ2-1, with 8 positions matching TRBD2. The CDR3 covers 15 residues. Germline V lookup: CDR1 SGHNT, CDR2 YENEEA. V lost 3 bases, J lost 8 bases, and 9 bases stayed unmatched. CDR3 sequence (DNA): TGTGCCAGCAGCTTGCAGGGCGGGGGGCTTGATGAGCAGTTCTTC. Protein sequence: CASSLQGGGLDEQFF.